This T cell receptor (beta chain) was sequenced for a study of blood T cell repertoires in COVID-19 (dated by TCRdb to the early 2020s). For the study in its entirety: Collaborator samples came from the United States, Italy and Spain and covered acute and convalescent phases of COVID-19. The repertoires were made available in a free public database intended to serve as a resource for research on the immune response to SARS-CoV-2. A de-identified subject ID, COVID-19 status, age in years and sex were almost always included in the sample metadata. The prospective study material was composed of cDNA or gDNA derived from T cells, B-cell-depleted T cells, or PBMCs. The dataset comprised deeply sampled blood TCRbeta repertoires from subjects exposed to, actively infected with, or recovered from COVID-19. HLA class I and class II types, where available, came from metadata supplied by the sample provider rather than from assay-based typing. Samples were obtained from the ongoing ImmuneRACE study (first 160 participants) and from some 1,200 subjects provided by 6 global collaborators. General findings and caveats noted by the study authors: Clinical and demographic metadata were provided uncurated, with the amount varying by source and participant.

TCRbeta CDR3 regions were amplified from genomic DNA using the immunoSEQ Assay, a bias-controlled multiplex PCR. Concerning the study's data processing: The number of nucleated cells in each sample was estimated from the amplification of reference gene primers within the assay. Sequence reads were collapsed and filtered to measure the absolute abundance of every unique TCRbeta CDR3 rearrangement. For each sample, productive Simpson clonality was calculated as the square root of Simpson's diversity index across productive rearrangements. Sourced from immuneACCESS, this table was stored by TCRdb with only in-frame sequences that have V and J called. A share of the clones is absent; for the studies checked, an unresolved V gene accounts for under half, and the remainder has no known explanation. V and J calls plus clone size are reproduced from that table; the DNA served to infer D and trimming. This sample is represented by fewer than 350,000 clones; nearly 90% of them were singletons. Of the sample, about 1% is held by the ten largest clones.

In the prospective study, participants were roughly 18 to 100 years old, resided in fewer than 25 geographic areas of the United States, and were enrolled through a virtual design. To assign participants to cohorts, the prospective study relied on clinical history that participants themselves reported in a screening survey and a study questionnaire. For ImmuneRACE Cohort 3, a participant was defined as recovered based on two consecutive negative NP/OP PCR tests, clearance by a healthcare professional, or resolution of symptoms. Mobile phlebotomists in the prospective study collected whole blood, serum and a nasopharyngeal or oropharyngeal swab from every participant. Participants in the prospective study had the option to provide additional blood draws and questionnaires over a roughly two-month period. Before DNA extraction, prospective study blood samples were shipped either frozen or at room temperature.

The CDR3 goes from the cysteine to the phenylalanine over 13 residues. Left in the record is the CDR3 DNA by itself, 39 bases read in frame from the first base. V lost 6 bases and J lost 7 bases, and the count of bases not matched to a germline gene is 8. In the germline V gene (reference sequence), CDR1 corresponds to MNHNY and CDR2 to SVGAGI. In regard to this clone: Its target antigen remains unknown. No much larger clone is present one base from it, and per-base qualities are unavailable.

This receptor was obtained from a woman under 40 who had recovered from COVID-19. This chain is built from TRBV6-6 and TRBJ1-2, and TRBD1 aligns with 7 junction nucleotides. The source material was PBMCs or T cells enriched from blood (not recorded which). The CDR3 protein is CASSPDRYGGYTF. The nucleotide sequence is TGTGCCAGCAGCCCGGACAGGTACGGTGGCTACACCTTC.